This T cell receptor (beta chain) was captured by sequencing in a study of radiation and T cells in renal cell carcinoma. Study-wide findings and caveats: From baseline, blood top tumor clonotypes peaked at 2 weeks post-radiation. Pretreatment tumor biopsies were lacking, so baseline clonotypes are unknown.

TCRdb's table, derived via immunoSEQ multiplex PCR, lists solely in-frame clones and lacks some. The data show 150,000 or so clones, about 85% seen once. To note about this clone: Antigen unknown.

The V gene end was trimmed by 2 bases and the J gene end by 5 bases; junction bases not matched to a gene: 9. The CDR3 is 15 residues long. Germline assignment: CDR1 SGHKS and CDR2 YYEKEE (reference sequence). Described time point: baseline pretreatment blood. Treatment given: 15 Gy SBRT to primary tumor, nephrectomy 4 weeks later. This chain joins TRBV5-5 and TRBJ2-7; 8 bases are shared with TRBD2. The clonotype originates from a woman in her seventies with renal cell carcinoma. The sequencing here drew on blood, taken from a patient whose treatment included radiotherapy and nephrectomy. CDR3 amino acids: CASSFSTGRVHEQYF. CDR3 coding DNA: TGTGCCAGCAGCTTTTCGACCGGGAGGGTCCACGAGCAGTACTTC.